This T cell receptor beta chain was documented in a study of blood T cells in healthy people across ages. This clonotype was seen repeatedly, ten times or more. Then a second PCR, running roughly 7 to 11 cycles, was carried out with a sample-barcoded 5' primer and a J-beta primer mix. MiXCR, applied by TCRdb to the 5' RACE reads, yields one record per CDR3 protein. The sample records approximately 700,000 distinct CDR3 sequences, about 30% being singletons. Per germline, CDR1 GTSNPN and CDR2 SVGIG (reference sequence). The V end lost 0 bases, the J end lost 1 base, and 8 bases lay between the germline ends. The length of the CDR3 is 14 residues.

Sequencing was done on a sample of blood. The V gene is TRBV30, the J gene TRBJ2-3, with D hard to call. The sequence derives from a woman over 75 in good health. The DNA of the CDR3 is TGTGCCTGGAGTGTACTTCCCGGCACAGATACGCAGTATTTT. This encodes CAWSVLPGTDTQYF.